One sample yielded the 26 T cell receptor beta chains listed below, sequenced in a study of tumor-infiltrating lymphocytes in primary liver carcinoma. Making TCR beta cDNA involved 400 to 600 ng total RNA and a constant-region primer. Each TCR beta library was derived from three nested multiplex PCR rounds that employed slightly modified ARM-PCR. For approximately 9 cycles apiece, the opening two PCR rounds ran with TRBV1-TRBV30 forward primers and a C-beta reverse primer. TCRdb passed the multiplex PCR reads through MiXCR, listing each CDR3 protein once. This repertoire shows a few hundred thousand distinct CDR3 sequences, roughly three fifths found once; its top ten account for about a sixth. Unsorted whole blood yielded blood RNA, and germline DNA was extracted as well. The sample taken for sequencing was peripheral blood. Receptors were obtained from a woman in her 30s with primary liver carcinoma and hepatitis B virus infection.

A few counts support this clonotype. This rearrangement joins TRBV6-1 to TRBJ1-5, with D uncertain. V lost 8 bases to trimming and J lost 1 base, with 18 bases between them. CDR1 is MNHNS and CDR2 is SASEGT in the germline V gene. The CDR3 is made up of 16 amino acids. Written as DNA, the CDR3 is TGTGCCAGCCAACTATGGCCTGATGGGAGCAATCAGCCCCAGCATTTT. As protein: CASQLWPDGSNQPQHF.

In its sample, this clonotype was seen a few times. The chain couples TRBV5-6 to TRBJ2-5; D is perhaps TRBD1 or TRBD2 (6 bases each). The CDR3 spans 14 residues. Germline V gene data show CDR1 as SGHDT and CDR2 as YYEEEE. The V gene lost 2 bases and the J gene lost 6 bases, with 14 bases spanning the gap. The CDR3 is CASSFRGATQTQYF. CDR3 coding DNA: TGTGCCAGCAGCTTTAGGGGGGCGACTCAGACCCAGTACTTC.

This clonotype was counted ten times or more. The chain joins TRBV12-3 or TRBV12-4 to TRBJ1-1, with 7 nucleotides matching TRBD1. The CDR3 runs to 14 residues. V dropped 5 bases and J dropped 5; count of bases not matched to a gene: 8. The CDR3 spells CASSIQGIRTEAFF. In DNA form, the CDR3 reads TGTGCCAGCAGTATACAGGGGATCCGAACTGAAGCTTTCTTT.

A note on this clonotype: A much larger clone lies one base from this, so it may be a read error. V usage is TRBV29-1 and J usage is TRBJ2-7, with D perhaps matching TRBD1 (5 bases). The CDR3 spans 12 residues. The germline V and J ends were trimmed by 1 base and 6 bases, with 10 bases remaining between them. Germline CDR1 is SQVTM and CDR2 is ANQGSEA. The CDR3 is CSVEGTWSEQYF. The CDR3 DNA reads TGCAGCGTTGAAGGGACATGGTCCGAGCAGTACTTC.

CDR3 sequence reads: CASSYPGQGRLNTGELFF. The CDR3 region has the DNA TGTGCCAGCAGTTACCCGGGACAGGGGAGATTGAACACCGGGGAGCTGTTTTTT. This chain links TRBV6-1 with TRBJ2-2; TRBD1 matches 10 bases. J was trimmed by 1 base and V by 5 bases; bases with no gene match: 10. Germline V gene lookup returns CDR1 MNHNS and CDR2 SASEGT. The length of the CDR3 is 18 residues.

On this clonotype itself: A much larger clonotype is one base distant, so this may be a read error. V and J are TRBV29-1 and TRBJ2-1; D is perhaps TRBD1 (6 bases). Germline lookup yields CDR1 SQVTM and CDR2 ANQGSEA. The CDR3 extends over 15 amino acids. CDR3 sequence: CRVSMGHPSYNEQFF. CDR3 in DNA: TGCAGAGTCTCTATGGGACACCCGTCCTACAATGAGCAGTTCTTC.

Details on this clonotype: This could be a read error, since a much larger clone is one nucleotide away. The chain joins TRBV4-1 to TRBJ2-3; possibly TRBD2 for D (6 bases). The CDR3 contains 17 residues. CDR1 and CDR2 (germline): MGHRA, YSYEKL. The V end was cut by 1 base, the J end by 4 bases, with 18 bases between. This CDR3 is CASSQGYEGRRADTQYF. CDR3 in DNA: TGCGCCAGCAGCCAAGGGTACGAGGGAAGGAGGGCAGATACGCAGTATTTT.

In its sample, this clonotype was seen many times. This sequence joins TRBV11-2 and TRBJ2-1; TRBD2 matches at 8 bases. The germline CDR1 and CDR2 sequences are SGHAT and FQNNGV. CDR3 length: 11 residues. The J segment lost 12 bases and the V segment lost 5 bases, leaving 3 bases of the junction unmatched. CDR3 amino acids: CASSQGLGQFF. CDR3 sequence (DNA): TGTGCCAGCAGCCAGGGACTAGGGCAGTTCTTC.

J is TRBJ1-4 and V is TRBV30, with TRBD1 as a possible D gene (5 bases). This CDR3 has 10 amino acids. V shed 3 bases and J shed 10 bases, with 6 bases lying between them. Germline lookup yields CDR1 GTSNPN and CDR2 SVGIG (reference sequence). CDR3 loop: CAWRTVKLFF. CDR3 DNA: TGTGCCTGGAGGACAGTAAAACTGTTTTTT.

On this clonotype itself: Relative to the germline gene, one junction end is altered; a read error may explain this. This chain links TRBV5-4 with TRBJ2-5, with TRBD1 identical over 8 bases. CDR3 length: 14 residues. Germline V gene sequence: CDR1 SGHNT, CDR2 YYREEE (reference sequence). The CDR3 loop is CASSAGQGKDTQYF. The CDR3 nucleotides read TGTGCCAGCAGCGCCGGACAGGGAAAAGACACCCAGTACTTC.

Of note for this clonotype: Given a much more abundant clone one base away, this may be a read error. The chain combines TRBV6-5 with TRBJ2-1; D is undetermined. Germline V CDR1 and CDR2: MNHEY, SVGAGI. The CDR3 covers 14 residues. V lost 6 bases and J 6 bases, leaving 15 bases between the germline ends. CDR3 protein: CASRYRYGSNEQFF. CDR3 nucleotide sequence: TGTGCCAGCAGATACCGGTACGGCAGCAATGAGCAGTTCTTC.

Note on this clonotype: A read error is likely, as this CDR3 ends without the conserved phenylalanine or tryptophan. V is TRBV11-2 and J is TRBJ1-1, with unresolved D. The germline V gene has CDR1 SGHAT and CDR2 FQNNGV. The CDR3 sequence is 14 residues long. CDR3 amino acids: CTSSLNQGNTEAFL. The CDR3 coding sequence is TGTACCAGCAGCTTAAACCAAGGTAACACTGAAGCTTTCCTT.

This chain uses TRBV9 with TRBJ2-5; no definite D call. V lost 4 bases to trimming and J lost 4 bases, with 20 bases between them. This CDR3 is built from 16 residues. Germline CDR1 is SGDLS and CDR2 is YYNGEE. DNA for the CDR3: TGTGCCAGCAGCTCCATGGATGGGCTAGTCCCAGAGACCCAGTACTTC. Its protein is CASSSMDGLVPETQYF.

This clonotype occurred many times. The chain carries TRBV6-2 or TRBV6-3 and TRBJ2-1; no clear D gene. CDR1 is MNHEY, CDR2 SVGEGT, per germline. This CDR3 has 13 residues. V lost 9 bases to trimming and J lost 10 bases, with 19 bases between them. CDR3: CASNYVPTQEQFF. CDR3 bases: TGTGCCAGTAACTACGTCCCTACCCAAGAGCAGTTCTTC.

Concerning this clonotype: A much larger clone lies one base from this, so it may be a read error. This chain joins TRBV12-3 or TRBV12-4 and TRBJ2-2, with 9 nucleotides matching TRBD2. The CDR3 is made up of 16 amino acids. DNA for the CDR3: TGTGCCAGCAGTTTCGTCCTAGCGGGAAACACCGGGGAGCTGTCTTTT. It specifies CASSFVLAGNTGELSF.

A word on this clonotype: At one end, the junction sequence differs from germline, possibly due to a read error. CDR3 nucleotides: TGTGCCACCAGCGACAGGGGGCGCGGCACAGATACGCAGTACTTT. It yields the protein CATSDRGRGTDTQYF. The genes are TRBV24-1 and TRBJ2-3, with 10 bases matching TRBD1. There are 15 residues in the CDR3. Germline values: CDR1 KGHDR, CDR2 SFDVKD.

This sequence joins TRBV28 and TRBJ2-1; TRBD2 matches 13 bases. V lost 3 bases, J lost 7 bases, and 3 bases stayed unmatched. The CDR3 contains 15 residues. Germline V gene data show CDR1 as MDHEN and CDR2 as SYDVKM. CDR3 nucleotides: TGTGCCAGCAGTTTCGGGACTAGCGGGGTGAATGAGCAGTTCTTC. Translated, it gives CASSFGTSGVNEQFF.

Comments on this clonotype: This CDR3 fails to terminate in the conserved phenylalanine or tryptophan, so it likely reflects a read error. DNA of the CDR3: TGCAGCGGTGCGGGACAGAGTAATGAAAAACTGTTTTAT. It encodes CSGAGQSNEKLFY. V gene TRBV29-1 combines with J gene TRBJ1-4, with TRBD1 identical over 7 bases. The CDR3 is 13 amino acids. From germline, CDR1 is SQVTM and CDR2 ANQGSEA. The V gene end was trimmed by 7 bases and the J gene end by 4 bases; junction bases not matched to a gene: 6.

This clonotype was found once. Since a much larger clone is just one base distant, this may be a read error. The chain carries TRBV6-5 and TRBJ1-1, with 9 bases fitting TRBD1. Germline lookup yields CDR1 MNHEY and CDR2 SVGAGI. CDR3 length equals 14 residues. This chain's CDR3 is CASRWDRVKTDAFF. CDR3 nucleotide sequence: TGTGCCAGCAGATGGGACAGGGTAAAAACTGATGCTTTCTTT.

The table lists this clonotype with a few counts. This may come from a read error, since a much larger clone is one base off. The chain carries TRBV6-5 and TRBJ2-7, with TRBD1 as a possible D gene (7 bases). Looked up from germline, CDR1 is MNHEY and CDR2 is SVGAGI. Trimming took off 9 bases at V and 2 bases at J, with 14 bases between the two ends. This CDR3 contains 13 residues. CDR3 in amino acids: CASVGGGPYEQYF. In DNA form, the CDR3 reads TGTGCCAGTGTCGGAGGGGGCCCCTACGAGCAGTACTTC.

CDR3: CASGQSSGNTIYF. In DNA form, the CDR3 reads TGTGCCAGCGGCCAAAGTTCTGGAAACACCATATATTTT. The rearrangement joins TRBV7-9 to TRBJ1-3; D remains ambiguous. Germline assignment: CDR1 SEHNR and CDR2 FQNEAQ (reference sequence). The CDR3 loop spans 13 amino acids. V lost 8 bases, J lost 1 base, and 9 bases lay in between.

On this clonotype itself: A junction boundary mismatches the germline segment, possibly from a read error. The chain carries TRBV11-1 and TRBJ2-1, with TRBD2 matching over 13 bases. Germline CDR1 and CDR2: SGHAT and FQDESV (reference sequence). The CDR3 is 16 amino acids. This CDR3 reads CASNPTSGRTYIEQFF. The CDR3 region has the DNA TGTGCCAGCAACCCGACTAGCGGGAGGACCTACATTGAGCAGTTCTTC.

Notes on this clonotype: The junction departs from the called germline gene at one end, perhaps through a read error. The chain joins TRBV11-3 to TRBJ1-2; D not resolved. There are 14 residues in the CDR3. CDR1 is SGHNT and CDR2 is YENEEA in the germline V gene. Written as DNA, the CDR3 is TGTGCCAGCAACTTAGATGTACAGTCCAGAGGCTACACCTTC. Translated, it gives CASNLDVQSRGYTF.

A remark on this clonotype: The conserved final phenylalanine or tryptophan is absent from the CDR3, which likely points to a read error. CDR3 sequence (DNA): TGTGCCAGCAGCTTAACTAGGGGCTCGAGAGAGATCCAGTACCTC. Translated, it gives CASSLTRGSREIQYL. The genes are TRBV7-8 and TRBJ2-5; the D call may be TRBD1 or TRBD2 (5 bases each). The CDR3 is 15 residues long. Germline V gene data show CDR1 as SGHVS and CDR2 as FQNEAQ.

The sample holds many counts of this clonotype. The V call is TRBV6-2 or TRBV6-3, the J call TRBJ2-7, with 7 positions matching TRBD1. Germline CDR1 MNHEY, CDR2 SVGEGT. The CDR3 sequence is 14 residues long. Trimming at V came to 4 bases and at J to 2 bases, leaving 5 bases not matched to a gene. In DNA, the CDR3 is TGTGCCAGCAGTTTACAGGGGCTACCCTACGAGCAGTACTTC. Its translation is CASSLQGLPYEQYF.

Notes on this clonotype: An end of the junction differs from the germline gene, which may be a read error. V usage is TRBV30 and J usage is TRBJ2-3; 12 bases line up with TRBD1. This CDR3 contains 17 residues. Germline CDR1 reads GTSNPN; CDR2 reads SVGIG (reference sequence). Here the CDR3 reads CAWSVRDRGLWTDAQYF. In DNA, the CDR3 is TGTGCCTGGAGTGTAAGGGACAGGGGGCTTTGGACAGATGCGCAATATTTT.